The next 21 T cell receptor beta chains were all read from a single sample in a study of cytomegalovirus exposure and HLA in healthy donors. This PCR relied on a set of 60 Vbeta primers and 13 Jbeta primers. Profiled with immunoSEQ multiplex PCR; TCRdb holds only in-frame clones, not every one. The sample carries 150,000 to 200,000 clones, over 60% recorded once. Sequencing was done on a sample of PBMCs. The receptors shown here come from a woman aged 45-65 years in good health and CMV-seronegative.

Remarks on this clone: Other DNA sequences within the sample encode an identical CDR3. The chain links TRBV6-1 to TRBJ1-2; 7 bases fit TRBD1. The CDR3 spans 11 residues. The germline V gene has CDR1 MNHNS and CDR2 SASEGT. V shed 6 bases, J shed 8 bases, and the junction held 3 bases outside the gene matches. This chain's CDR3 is CASRQGWGYTF. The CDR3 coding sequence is TGTGCCAGCAGACAGGGGTGGGGCTACACCTTC.

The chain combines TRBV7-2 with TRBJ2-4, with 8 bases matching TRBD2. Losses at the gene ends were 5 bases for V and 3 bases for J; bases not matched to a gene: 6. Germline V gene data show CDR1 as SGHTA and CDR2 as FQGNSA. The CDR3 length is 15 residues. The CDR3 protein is CASSLAGGGKNIQYF. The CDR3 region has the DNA TGTGCCAGCAGCCTCGCCGGGGGGGGCAAAAACATTCAGTACTTC.

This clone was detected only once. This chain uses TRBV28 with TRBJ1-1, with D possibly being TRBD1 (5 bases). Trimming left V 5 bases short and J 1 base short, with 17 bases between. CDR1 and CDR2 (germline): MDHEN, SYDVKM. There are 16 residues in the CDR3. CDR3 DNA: TGTGCCAGCAGTGCGCCTTCCCCAGGGCGGAACACTGAAGCTTTCTTT. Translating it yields CASSAPSPGRNTEAFF.

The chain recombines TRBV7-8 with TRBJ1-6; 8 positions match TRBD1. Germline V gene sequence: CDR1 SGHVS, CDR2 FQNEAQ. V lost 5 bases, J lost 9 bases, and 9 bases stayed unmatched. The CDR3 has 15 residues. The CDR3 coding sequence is TGTGCCAGCAGCACATTACAGGGGGGAGGTTCACCCCTCCACTTT. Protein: CASSTLQGGGSPLHF.

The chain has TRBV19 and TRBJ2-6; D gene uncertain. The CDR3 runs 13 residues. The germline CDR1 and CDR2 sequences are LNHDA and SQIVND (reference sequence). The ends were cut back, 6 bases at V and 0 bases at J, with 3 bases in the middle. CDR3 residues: CASSHSGANVLTF. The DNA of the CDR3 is TGTGCCAGTAGCCACTCTGGGGCCAACGTCCTGACTTTC.

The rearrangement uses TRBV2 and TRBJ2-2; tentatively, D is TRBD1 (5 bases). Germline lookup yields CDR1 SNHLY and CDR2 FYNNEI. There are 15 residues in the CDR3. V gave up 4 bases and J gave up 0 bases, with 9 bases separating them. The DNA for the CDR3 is TGTGCCAGCAGTGCGGCGACAGCGAACACCGGGGAGCTGTTTTTT. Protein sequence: CASSAATANTGELFF.

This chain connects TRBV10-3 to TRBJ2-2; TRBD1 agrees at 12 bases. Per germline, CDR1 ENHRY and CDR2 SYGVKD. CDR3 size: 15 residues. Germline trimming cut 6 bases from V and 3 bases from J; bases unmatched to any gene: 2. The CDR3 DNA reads TGTGCCATCAGGGGGACAGGGGGCGACACCGGGGAGCTGTTTTTT. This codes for CAIRGTGGDTGELFF.

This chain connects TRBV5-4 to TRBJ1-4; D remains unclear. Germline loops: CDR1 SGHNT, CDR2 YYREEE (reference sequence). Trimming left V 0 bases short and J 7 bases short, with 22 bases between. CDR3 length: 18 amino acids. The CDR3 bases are TGTGCCAGCAGCTTGGTGGTCGTCGCGGTCCCGCTGGGTGAAAAACTGTTTTTT. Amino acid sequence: CASSLVVVAVPLGEKLFF. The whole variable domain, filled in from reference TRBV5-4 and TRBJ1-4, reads ETGVTQSPTHLIKTRGQQVTLRCSSQSGHNTVSWYQQALGQGPQFIFQYYREEENGRGNFPPRFSGLQFPNYSSELNVNALELDDSALYLCASSLVVVAVPLGEKLFFGSGTQLSVL.

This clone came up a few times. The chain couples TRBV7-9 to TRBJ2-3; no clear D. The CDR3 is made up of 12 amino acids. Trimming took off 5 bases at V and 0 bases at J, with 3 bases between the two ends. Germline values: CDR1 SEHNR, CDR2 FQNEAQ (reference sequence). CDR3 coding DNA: TGTGCCAGCAGCCCGAGCACAGATACGCAGTATTTT. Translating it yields CASSPSTDTQYF.

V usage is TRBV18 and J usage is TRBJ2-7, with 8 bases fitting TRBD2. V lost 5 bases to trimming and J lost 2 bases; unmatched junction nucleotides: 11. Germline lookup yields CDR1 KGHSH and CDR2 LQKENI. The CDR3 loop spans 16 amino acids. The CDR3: CASSSTGGMGAYEQYF. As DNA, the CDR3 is TGTGCCAGCTCATCAACGGGAGGGATGGGGGCCTACGAGCAGTACTTC.

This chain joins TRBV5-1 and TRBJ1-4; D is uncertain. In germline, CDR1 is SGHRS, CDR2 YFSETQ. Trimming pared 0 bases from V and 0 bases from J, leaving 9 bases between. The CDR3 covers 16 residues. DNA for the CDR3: TGCGCCAGCAGCTTGGCCCCGGTTGCAACTAATGAAAAACTGTTTTTT. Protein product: CASSLAPVATNEKLFF.

Here the CDR3 DNA reads TGTGCCAGCAGCTTATCTCCAGCCAAAAACATTCAGTACTTC. Protein sequence: CASSLSPAKNIQYF. J is TRBJ2-4 and V is TRBV7-2; D is ambiguous. CDR3 length: 14 amino acids. Per the germline V gene, CDR1 is SGHTA and CDR2 is FQGNSA. V shed 2 bases and J shed 0 bases, with 5 bases lying between them. The full variable domain, in which reference TRBV7-2 and TRBJ2-4 provide the parts outside the CDR3, is GAGVSQSPSNKVTEKGKDVELRCDPISGHTALYWYRQSLGQGLEFLIYFQGNSAPDKSGLPSDRFSAERTGGSVSTLTIQRTQQEDSAVYLCASSLSPAKNIQYFGAGTRLSVL.

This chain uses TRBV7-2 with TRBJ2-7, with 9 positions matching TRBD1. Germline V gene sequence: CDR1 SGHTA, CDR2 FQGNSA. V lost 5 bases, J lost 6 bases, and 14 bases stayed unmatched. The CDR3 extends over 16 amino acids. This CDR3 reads CASSHLGDRVVGEQYF. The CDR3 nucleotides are TGTGCCAGCAGCCACTTAGGGGACAGGGTAGTCGGCGAGCAGTACTTC.

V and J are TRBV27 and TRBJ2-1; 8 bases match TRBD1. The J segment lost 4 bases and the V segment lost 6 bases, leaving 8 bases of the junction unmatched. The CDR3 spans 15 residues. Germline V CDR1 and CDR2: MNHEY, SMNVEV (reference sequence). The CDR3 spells CASRLTGGGYNEQFF. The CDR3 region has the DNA TGTGCCAGCAGATTAACAGGGGGTGGGTACAATGAGCAGTTCTTC.

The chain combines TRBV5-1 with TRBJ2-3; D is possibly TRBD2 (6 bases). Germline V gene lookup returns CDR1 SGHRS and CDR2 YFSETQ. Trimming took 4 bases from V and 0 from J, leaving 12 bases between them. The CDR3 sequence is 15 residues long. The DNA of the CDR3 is TGCGCCAGCAGCGGGGGACTTCCGAGCACAGATACGCAGTATTTT. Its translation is CASSGGLPSTDTQYF.

CDR3 region: CASRAQGASQAFF. DNA for the CDR3: TGTGCCAGCAGGGCACAGGGGGCAAGTCAAGCTTTCTTT. J is TRBJ1-1 and V is TRBV27; TRBD1 aligns across 9 bases. CDR1 is MNHEY, CDR2 SMNVEV, per germline (reference sequence). V lost 6 bases and J lost 9; bases outside the gene matches: 8. CDR3 length: 13 amino acids.

CDR3 sequence reads: CASSRDRNYNEQFF. CDR3 sequence (DNA): TGTGCCAGCAGCCGGGACAGGAACTACAATGAGCAGTTCTTC. The chain carries TRBV7-2 and TRBJ2-1; 8 bases are a match to TRBD1. CDR1 and CDR2 from the germline V gene are SGHTA and FQGNSA. This CDR3 contains 14 residues. J lost 3 bases, V lost 5 bases, and 3 bases had no gene match.

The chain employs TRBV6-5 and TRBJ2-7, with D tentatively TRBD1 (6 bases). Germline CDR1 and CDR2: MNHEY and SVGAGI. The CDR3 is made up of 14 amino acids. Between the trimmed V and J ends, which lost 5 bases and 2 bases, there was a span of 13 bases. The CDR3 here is CASSISRDTYEQYF. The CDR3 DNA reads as TGTGCCAGCAGTATAAGCCGGGACACCTACGAGCAGTACTTC.

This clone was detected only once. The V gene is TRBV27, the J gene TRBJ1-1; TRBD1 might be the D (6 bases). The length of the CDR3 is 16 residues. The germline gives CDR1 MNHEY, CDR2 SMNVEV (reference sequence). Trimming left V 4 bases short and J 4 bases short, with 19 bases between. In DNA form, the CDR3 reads TGTGCCAGCAGTTCCACAGGGTTGGGGATCCCCACTGAAGCTTTCTTT. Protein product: CASSSTGLGIPTEAFF.

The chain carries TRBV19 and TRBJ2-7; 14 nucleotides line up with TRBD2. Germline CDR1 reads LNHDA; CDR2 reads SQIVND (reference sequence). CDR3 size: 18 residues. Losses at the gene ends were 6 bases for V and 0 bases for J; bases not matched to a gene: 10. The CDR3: CASRPGLAGVGSSYEQYF. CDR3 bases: TGTGCCAGTAGACCGGGACTAGCGGGAGTTGGGTCCTCCTACGAGCAGTACTTC.

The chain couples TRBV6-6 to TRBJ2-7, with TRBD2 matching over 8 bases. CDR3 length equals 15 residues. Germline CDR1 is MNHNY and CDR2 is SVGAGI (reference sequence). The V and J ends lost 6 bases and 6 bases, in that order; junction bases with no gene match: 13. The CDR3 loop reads CASSNRGSGVSEQYF. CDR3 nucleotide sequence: TGTGCCAGCAGCAACCGGGGTAGCGGGGTCTCCGAGCAGTACTTC.